These 24 T cell receptor beta chains came from one sample sequenced in a study of long-term antiretroviral therapy in people with HIV. Investigators performed immunoSEQ version v3.0 at survey level. Sequenced by immunoSEQ multiplex PCR; TCRdb stores in-frame clones only, minus some. Of tens of thousands of clones in the sample, 70% to 90% were seen once. The sample in question was unsorted PBMCs, obtained 0.8 years before starting antiretroviral therapy. These receptor sequences come from a man younger than 35 with HIV.

J is TRBJ2-2 and V is TRBV6-6; D not certain. Germline V gives CDR1 MNHNY, CDR2 SVGAGI (reference sequence). This CDR3 region has 12 residues. The V and J ends lost 8 bases and 5 bases respectively, with 9 bases between them. CDR3 amino acids: CASCAATGELFF. CDR3 in DNA: TGTGCCAGCTGCGCAGCTACCGGGGAGCTGTTTTTT.

The genes are TRBV9 and TRBJ2-1; 7 bases are shared with TRBD2. V shed 0 bases and J 2 bases; nucleotides not matched to a gene: 2. From germline, CDR1 is SGDLS and CDR2 YYNGEE. This CDR3 has 15 amino acids. DNA of the CDR3: TGTGCCAGCAGCGTAGGCGGGAGTGCCTACAATGAGCAGTTCTTC. It specifies CASSVGGSAYNEQFF.

The chain couples TRBV11-2 to TRBJ2-3; weak D call: TRBD1 (6 bases). Germline V gives CDR1 SGHAT, CDR2 FQNNGV. The CDR3 sequence is 13 residues long. Trimming pared 4 bases from V and 3 bases from J, leaving 8 bases between. CDR3 region: CASSSGQTDTQYF. CDR3 bases: TGTGCCAGCAGCTCGGGACAAACAGATACGCAGTATTTT. Variable domain in full (rest from reference TRBV11-2 and TRBJ2-3): EAGVAQSPRYKIIEKRQSVAFWCNPISGHATLYWYQQILGQGPKLLIQFQNNGVVDDSQLPKDRFSAERLKGVDSTLKIQPAKLEDSAVYLCASSSGQTDTQYFGPGTRLTVL.

The chain joins TRBV6-1 to TRBJ1-4; the match to TRBD1 covers 7 bases. This CDR3 comprises 14 residues. Germline V gene data show CDR1 as MNHNS and CDR2 as SASEGT. After removal of 6 bases from V and 6 bases from J, the junction contained 7 bases not matched to a gene. Here the CDR3 reads CASRRTGTDEKLFF. CDR3 coding DNA: TGTGCCAGCAGACGCACCGGGACAGATGAAAAACTGTTTTTT.

The chain is built from TRBV6-6 and TRBJ1-1; no reliable D call. Trimming stripped 6 bases from V and 11 bases from J, with 13 bases between. This CDR3 spans 11 amino acids. Germline loops: CDR1 MNHNY, CDR2 SVGAGI (reference sequence). CDR3 in amino acids: CASSPGGRAFF. CDR3 coding DNA: TGTGCCAGCAGCCCCGGAGGGCGGGCTTTCTTT.

The count of this clone is one. CDR3 in DNA: TGTGCCAGCAGCCCGGGGTTTATAGGTGGCTACACCTTC. This gives the protein CASSPGFIGGYTF. The V gene is TRBV11-2, the J gene TRBJ1-2; D unclear. Germline values: CDR1 SGHAT, CDR2 FQNNGV. Trimming took 5 bases from V and 7 from J, leaving 14 bases between them. The length of the CDR3 is 13 residues.

This clone was counted once. The rearrangement uses TRBV4-3 and TRBJ1-2; 7 nucleotides match TRBD1. The CDR3 covers 15 residues. Germline lookup yields CDR1 LGHNA and CDR2 YSLEER. The junction had 11 bases not matched to a gene; V was cut back by 2 bases and J by 8 bases. In DNA form, the CDR3 reads TGCGCCAGCAGCCAAACGACCAGGGGGTTAAGCGGCTACACCTTC. Protein: CASSQTTRGLSGYTF.

The rearrangement uses TRBV6-5 and TRBJ2-3; D gene unclear. CDR1 and CDR2 from the germline V gene are MNHEY and SVGAGI. The CDR3 is 16 residues long. Deletions cut 2 bases from V and 2 bases from J, with 14 bases between. CDR3 DNA sequence: TGTGCCAGCAGTTACCGGAAGACACGTTTCACAGATACGCAGTATTTT. As protein: CASSYRKTRFTDTQYF.

The chain has TRBV5-1 and TRBJ2-1; possible D gene TRBD1, 5 bases. The CDR3 loop spans 13 amino acids. Germline V gene lookup returns CDR1 SGHRS and CDR2 YFSETQ. The V end was cut by 5 bases, the J end by 4 bases, with 10 bases between. CDR3 loop: CASRGDLYNEQFF. The CDR3 DNA is TGCGCCAGCAGAGGGGATCTGTACAATGAGCAGTTCTTC.

The V gene is TRBV6-1, the J gene TRBJ2-5; TRBD2 aligns across 8 bases. Losses at the gene ends were 4 bases for V and 5 bases for J; bases not matched to a gene: 9. The CDR3 runs to 15 residues. CDR1 is MNHNS and CDR2 is SASEGT in the germline V gene. The CDR3 DNA reads TGTGCCAGCAGTGCCGGGACTAGAGGGGGGGAGACCCAGTACTTC. This gives the protein CASSAGTRGGETQYF.

The J gene is TRBJ1-1, the V gene TRBV7-9; D call uncertain. Trimming pared 1 base from V and 1 base from J, leaving 10 bases between. The CDR3 is 15 amino acids. Germline CDR1 reads SEHNR; CDR2 reads FQNEAQ (reference sequence). DNA for the CDR3: TGTGCCAGCAGCTTAGGGTTTTCAGGGAACACTGAAGCTTTCTTT. This translates into CASSLGFSGNTEAFF.

V gene TRBV6-5 combines with J gene TRBJ2-5, with 9 bases aligning to TRBD1. The CDR3 has 14 amino acids. Germline V gene data show CDR1 as MNHEY and CDR2 as SVGAGI. The V segment lost 4 bases and the J segment 3 bases; nucleotides outside the gene matches: 3. The CDR3 sequence: CASSFWTGEETQYF. CDR3 nucleotides: TGTGCCAGCAGTTTCTGGACAGGGGAAGAGACCCAGTACTTC.

This chain uses TRBV14 with TRBJ1-1, with D hard to call. The germline V and J ends were trimmed by 2 bases and 8 bases, with 9 bases remaining between them. The length of the CDR3 is 12 residues. Germline assignment: CDR1 SGHDN and CDR2 FVKESK. Here the CDR3 DNA reads TGTGCCAGCAGCCAAAGGGCTTCAGAAGCTTTCTTT. As protein: CASSQRASEAFF.

The chain uses TRBV9 and TRBJ1-4; no clear D. From germline, CDR1 is SGDLS and CDR2 YYNGEE. Trimming pared 4 bases from V and 10 bases from J, leaving 17 bases between. The CDR3 sequence is 14 residues long. In DNA form, the CDR3 reads TGTGCCAGCAGCCCCGATCGTCCCTCCGGAAAACTGTTTTTT. Its translation: CASSPDRPSGKLFF.

In this sample, this clone turned up once. The chain uses TRBV4-2 and TRBJ2-4; 8 positions match TRBD2. After removal of 7 bases from V and 2 bases from J, the junction contained 7 bases not matched to a gene. The CDR3 is 15 amino acids. Germline V gives CDR1 LGHNA, CDR2 YNFKEQ. CDR3 bases: TGTGCCAGCACGGGGGCGGGGGGAACCAAAAACATTCAGTACTTC. Translation gives CASTGAGGTKNIQYF.

This chain connects TRBV5-6 to TRBJ2-3, with 8 bases identical to TRBD2. This CDR3 is built from 15 residues. Trimming took 1 base from V and 1 from J; bases not matched to a gene: 2. Germline V gives CDR1 SGHDT, CDR2 YYEEEE. For the CDR3, the DNA is TGTGCCAGCAGCTTGCCAGCGGGGGGCACAGATACGCAGTATTTT. It is translated as CASSLPAGGTDTQYF.

The chain has TRBV11-2 and TRBJ2-7, with unresolved D. Deletions cut 2 bases from V and 0 bases from J, with 8 bases between. The germline V gene has CDR1 SGHAT and CDR2 FQNNGV. The CDR3 is made up of 14 amino acids. The CDR3 here is CASSLSLLSYEQYF. CDR3 coding DNA: TGTGCCAGCAGCTTAAGTCTGCTCTCCTACGAGCAGTACTTC.

The chain uses TRBV6-1 and TRBJ1-3; D uncertain. Germline CDR1 is MNHNS and CDR2 is SASEGT. This CDR3 has 13 amino acids. The V end was cut by 7 bases, the J end by 0 bases, with 7 bases between. The CDR3 sequence is CASTSRSGNTIYF. In DNA, the CDR3 is TGTGCCAGCACCTCCCGCTCTGGAAACACCATATATTTT.

The rearrangement links TRBV5-4 to TRBJ1-2; no definite D call. Looked up from germline, CDR1 is SGHNT and CDR2 is YYREEE (reference sequence). With 4 bases removed from V and 5 bases from J, the gap between germline ends came to 15 bases. This CDR3 is built from 14 residues. CDR3 nucleotides: TGTGCCAGCAGCCTAGGACTGGGCAGTTATGGCTACACCTTC. Its protein product is CASSLGLGSYGYTF.

In DNA form, the CDR3 reads TGTGCCAGCAGCAAGATAGAAGGACAGGTCGTAGCCTATGGCTACACCTTC. Protein sequence: CASSKIEGQVVAYGYTF. The chain carries TRBV21-1 and TRBJ1-2; TRBD1 reflects the table's D call only, with no check against the DNA. TRBV21-1 is described as a pseudogene. This CDR3 spans 17 amino acids.

This clone turned up a few times. The chain combines TRBV27 with TRBJ1-1; tentative D call: TRBD1 (5 bases). This CDR3 has 13 residues. V was shortened by 10 bases and J by 5 bases, with 17 bases between the two germline ends. CDR1 is MNHEY, CDR2 SMNVEV, per germline (reference sequence). The DNA of the CDR3 is TGTGCCACTTCACGGGGGGGGAGGACTGAAGCTTTCTTT. This translates into CATSRGGRTEAFF.

This chain uses TRBV2 with TRBJ2-2; D call uncertain. Trimming removed 3 bases from V and 4 bases from J, with 6 bases in between. The germline V gene encodes CDR1 SNHLY and CDR2 FYNNEI. The CDR3 covers 13 residues. The CDR3 nucleotides read TGTGCCAGCAGTGATAGTAGCACCGGGGAGCTGTTTTTT. Its protein product is CASSDSSTGELFF.

V gene TRBV6-1 combines with J gene TRBJ1-5; D remains unclear. Trimming took off 2 bases at V and 0 bases at J, with 11 bases between the two ends. This CDR3 comprises 16 residues. Per germline, CDR1 MNHNS and CDR2 SASEGT. The CDR3 nucleotides read TGTGCCAGCAGTGAAACCCACGGATATAGCAATCAGCCCCAGCATTTT. Amino acid sequence: CASSETHGYSNQPQHF.

The chain couples TRBV5-1 to TRBJ1-1; TRBD1 aligns across 7 bases. The CDR3 length is 14 residues. V lost 6 bases, J lost 5 bases, and 10 bases stayed unmatched. Germline lookup yields CDR1 SGHRS and CDR2 YFSETQ. The CDR3, as DNA: TGCGCCAGCACCGACAGGGCTAAGAGAACTGAAGCTTTCTTT. Its translation is CASTDRAKRTEAFF.